The 19 T cell receptor beta chains below all came from one sample that was sequenced in a study of regulatory T cells in long-lasting Graves disease. Library construction for TCR beta used iRepertoire HTBI primers and Arm-PCR of CDR3 regions. TCRdb independently ran MiXCR on the multiplex PCR reads; one entry per CDR3 protein. The sample holds hundreds of thousands of distinct CDR3 sequences, 16% seen once. Time point defined: newly diagnosed GD, antithyroid drugs for less than 3 months. The TCR library was made from RNA extracted from PBMCs. This same sample was also part of a study on T cells in Graves' hyperthyroidism and ophthalmopathy.

Here the sequenced sample was peripheral blood mononuclear cells (PBMCs), taken at new diagnosis, from a patient treated with antithyroid drugs. These receptors were collected from a middle-aged man with Graves disease.

The chain couples TRBV18 to TRBJ1-3; 7 bases match TRBD1. Germline CDR1 is KGHSH and CDR2 is LQKENI. CDR3 length equals 16 residues. V shed 3 bases, J shed 0 bases, and the junction held 5 bases outside the gene matches. As DNA, the CDR3 is TGTGCCAGCTCACCGACAGGGCAAACCTCTGGAAACACCATATATTTT. Encoded protein: CASSPTGQTSGNTIYF.

Concerning this clonotype itself: This may arise from a read error, as a much more abundant clone is one base away. CDR3 protein: CASSFYRGESTEGFF. In nucleotides, the CDR3 is TGCGCCAGCAGCTTTTACCGGGGCGAGTCGACTGAAGGTTTCTTT. The rearrangement uses TRBV5-1 and TRBJ1-1; the D gene is possibly TRBD1 (5 bases). CDR1 and CDR2 (germline): SGHRS, YFSETQ. This CDR3 region has 15 residues.

As for this clonotype: A far larger clone is only one base removed, so a read error is likely. The CDR3 region has the DNA TGTGCCAGCAGCCTTCTAGAGGTCGAGCAGTTCTTC. Translating gives CASSLLEVEQFF. The chain couples TRBV7-2 to TRBJ2-1; D is unresolved. V was trimmed by 5 bases and J by 10 bases, leaving 12 bases between them. The germline CDR1 and CDR2 sequences are SGHTA and FQGNSA. This CDR3 comprises 12 residues.

This clonotype was seen repeatedly, ten times or more. The rearrangement joins TRBV6-1 to TRBJ1-5; D is unresolved. This CDR3 spans 12 amino acids. V was clipped by 6 bases and J by 4 bases, with 7 bases between them. Per the germline V gene, CDR1 is MNHNS and CDR2 is SASEGT. CDR3: CASSSRNQPQHF. In nucleotides, the CDR3 is TGTGCCAGCAGCTCGCGGAATCAGCCCCAGCATTTT.

This clonotype turned up a few times. V and J are TRBV14 and TRBJ2-2, with 7 bases lining up with TRBD2. This CDR3 has 17 residues. The trim removed 4 bases at V and 2 bases at J, leaving 10 bases unmatched. CDR1 SGHDN and CDR2 FVKESK come from the germline V gene. DNA of the CDR3: TGTGCCAGCAGCCCGGTCGTGGTAGCGGGTAACACCGGGGAGCTGTTTTTT. Translating gives CASSPVVVAGNTGELFF.

This clonotype came up a few times. The genes are TRBV7-2 and TRBJ1-1; no firm D call. Deletions cut 2 bases from V and 1 base from J, with 8 bases between. CDR3 length equals 14 residues. The germline V gene has CDR1 SGHTA and CDR2 FQGNSA. CDR3 DNA: TGTGCCAGCAGCTTACTCGGGAAGAACACTGAAGCTTTCTTT. It specifies CASSLLGKNTEAFF.

In this sample, this clonotype turned up many times. The rearrangement joins TRBV11-2 to TRBJ2-3; D is uncertain. CDR1 SGHAT and CDR2 FQNNGV come from the germline V gene. The ends were cut back, 1 base at V and 4 bases at J, with 6 bases in the middle. The CDR3 has 13 amino acids. The CDR3 region has the DNA TGTGCCAGCAGCTTAGCCCATTCAGATACGCAGTATTTT. This codes for CASSLAHSDTQYF.

The table lists this clonotype with a few counts. The rearrangement joins TRBV19 to TRBJ2-2, with D unclear. The germline V and J ends were trimmed by 7 bases and 8 bases, with 17 bases remaining between them. Germline assignment: CDR1 LNHDA and CDR2 SQIVND (reference sequence). The CDR3 totals 14 residues. Here the CDR3 reads CASKFSRIMGELFF. As DNA, the CDR3 is TGTGCCAGTAAATTTTCCCGTATTATGGGGGAGCTGTTTTTT.

The chain couples TRBV7-2 to TRBJ1-1, with 8 bases fitting TRBD1. V lost 4 bases and J lost 4; bases outside the gene matches: 11. The CDR3 contains 16 residues. Germline loops: CDR1 SGHTA, CDR2 FQGNSA. This chain's CDR3 is CASSSRTGLGVTEAFF. DNA for the CDR3: TGTGCCAGCAGCTCTCGGACAGGGTTAGGAGTCACTGAAGCTTTCTTT.

Many counts were recorded for this clonotype. As DNA, the CDR3 is TGCAGTGCTAGAGGACAGGGGGCAGGGAATTCACCCCTCCACTTT. This sequence encodes CSARGQGAGNSPLHF. V is TRBV20-1 and J is TRBJ1-6; 10 nucleotides match TRBD1. The CDR3 totals 15 residues. Germline V gene lookup returns CDR1 DFQATT and CDR2 SNEGSKA (reference sequence). Trimming at V came to 1 base and at J to 7 bases, leaving 4 bases not matched to a gene.

This clonotype appeared a few times. CDR3 residues: CASSLAGGAGDAFF. In nucleotides, the CDR3 is TGTGCCAGCAGTTTAGCCGGCGGGGCAGGGGACGCTTTCTTT. The chain recombines TRBV12-3 or TRBV12-4 with TRBJ1-1; D possibly corresponds to TRBD1 (6 bases). The CDR3 contains 14 residues. The V end was cut by 0 bases, the J end by 11 bases, with 16 bases between.

This clonotype was picked up many times. The chain is built from TRBV4-2 and TRBJ2-3, with 7 bases that match TRBD1. CDR1 is LGHNA, CDR2 YNFKEQ, per germline. The CDR3 spans 15 residues. V was clipped by 0 bases and J by 3 bases; unmatched bases: 3. CDR3 residues: CASSQDQGETDTQYF. The CDR3 DNA reads as TGTGCCAGCAGCCAAGATCAGGGGGAAACAGATACGCAGTATTTT.

A few counts support this clonotype. The chain couples TRBV24-1 to TRBJ2-2; D is unresolved. CDR1 is KGHDR and CDR2 is SFDVKD in the germline V gene. V dropped 9 bases and J dropped 1 base, with 8 bases sitting between them. This CDR3 is built from 13 residues. Here the CDR3 DNA reads TGTGCCACCCGCGGCCAGAACACCGGGGAGCTGTTTTTT. Its protein is CATRGQNTGELFF.

The gene calls are TRBV5-6 and TRBJ2-7; 12 positions match TRBD2. Germline V gene lookup returns CDR1 SGHDT and CDR2 YYEEEE. This CDR3 has 17 amino acids. V lost 4 bases, J lost 0 bases, and 8 bases stayed unmatched. The CDR3: CASSPGLAGVSSYEQYF. The DNA for the CDR3 is TGTGCCAGCAGCCCGGGACTAGCGGGTGTTAGCTCCTACGAGCAGTACTTC.

Details on this clonotype: The junction differs from germline at one of its ends, possibly a read error. The chain recombines TRBV5-1 with TRBJ2-3; TRBD2 agrees at 7 bases. The CDR3 spans 15 residues. Germline V gene data show CDR1 as SGHRS and CDR2 as YFSETQ. The CDR3 sequence: CASSLQAGRTDTQYF. CDR3 DNA sequence: TGTGCCAGCAGCTTACAAGCGGGACGCACAGATACGCAGTATTTT.

This clonotype was seen many times. The rearrangement links TRBV19 to TRBJ1-5; 7 nucleotides agree with TRBD1. V dropped 5 bases and J dropped 5; count of bases not matched to a gene: 9. The CDR3 contains 15 residues. CDR1 and CDR2 (germline): LNHDA, SQIVND (reference sequence). CDR3 DNA: TGTGCCAGTAGTGCGCGTCGGACAGGATATCAGCCCCAGCATTTT. Translation gives CASSARRTGYQPQHF.

Details on this clonotype: Sequence at one end of the junction differs from germline and may be a read error. This sequence joins TRBV6-2 or TRBV6-3 and TRBJ1-5; D is undetermined. Germline V CDR1 and CDR2: MNHEY, SVGEGT. The CDR3 is made up of 14 amino acids. The CDR3 here is CASSDSTRRQPQHF. In DNA form, the CDR3 reads TGTGCCAGCAGTGACTCGACACGTCGACAGCCCCAGCATTTT.

The sample holds a few counts of this clonotype. This clone may be a read error of a much larger clone one base away. The CDR3 spells CASSERGPADGQFF. CDR3 coding DNA: TGTGCCAGCAGTGAACGAGGGCCCGCCGATGGGCAGTTCTTC. The chain links TRBV2 to TRBJ2-1; perhaps TRBD2 as D (5 bases). V lost 2 bases to trimming and J lost 12 bases, with 17 bases between them. CDR1 and CDR2 from the germline V gene are SNHLY and FYNNEI. This CDR3 is 14 amino acids long.

This clonotype has just a few counts. The chain employs TRBV9 and TRBJ1-2; D might be TRBD1 (6 bases). From germline, CDR1 is SGDLS and CDR2 YYNGEE. V shed 7 bases and J shed 0 bases, with 37 bases lying between them. The CDR3 sequence is 22 residues long. Here the CDR3 DNA reads TGTGCCAGCCCGACACCGGGACACCTATCAATTTGGAATCCTTTGCCTAACTATGGCTACACCTTC. Its translation is CASPTPGHLSIWNPLPNYGYTF.